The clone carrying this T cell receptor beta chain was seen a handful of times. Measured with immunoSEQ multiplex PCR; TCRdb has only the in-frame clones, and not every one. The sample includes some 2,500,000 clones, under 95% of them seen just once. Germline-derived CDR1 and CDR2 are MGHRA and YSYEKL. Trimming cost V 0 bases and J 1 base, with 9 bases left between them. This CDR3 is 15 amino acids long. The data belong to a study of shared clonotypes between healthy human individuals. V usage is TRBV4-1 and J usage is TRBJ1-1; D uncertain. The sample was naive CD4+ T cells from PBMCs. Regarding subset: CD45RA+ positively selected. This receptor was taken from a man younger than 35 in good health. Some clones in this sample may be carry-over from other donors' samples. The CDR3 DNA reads TGCGCCAGCAGCCAAGATTTGATACGGAACACTGAAGCTTTCTTT. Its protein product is CASSQDLIRNTEAFF.